Following are 25 T cell receptor beta chains from one sample sequenced in a study of cytomegalovirus exposure and HLA in healthy donors. The repertoire was sequenced with immunoSEQ multiplex PCR; TCRdb's copy has only in-frame clones and lacks some. Of hundreds of thousands of clones listed, over 70% are singletons. The sequenced sample was PBMCs. The receptors stem from a woman in her thirties in good health and CMV-seropositive.

This sequence joins TRBV6-5 and TRBJ1-2, with a tentative D call TRBD1 (5 bases). Trimming stripped 5 bases from V and 1 base from J, with 11 bases between. There are 14 residues in the CDR3. Germline V lookup: CDR1 MNHEY, CDR2 SVGAGI. CDR3 loop: CASSKTASNYGYTF. CDR3 DNA sequence: TGTGCCAGCAGTAAGACAGCAAGTAACTATGGCTACACCTTC.

This clone has only a few counts. This chain uses TRBV7-3 with TRBJ1-1; TRBD1 is a possible D gene (5 bases). Looked up from germline, CDR1 is SGHTA and CDR2 is FQGTGA. Trimming removed 0 bases from V and 8 bases from J, with 10 bases in between. CDR3 length equals 13 residues. The CDR3 loop reads CASSLTGASEAFF. In DNA, the CDR3 is TGTGCCAGCAGCTTAACCGGGGCGTCGGAAGCTTTCTTT.

J is TRBJ2-7 and V is TRBV10-3; 8 bases are a match to TRBD2. Germline V CDR1 and CDR2: ENHRY, SYGVKD. V trimming: 3 bases; J trimming: 1 base; junction bases outside the gene matches: 17. The CDR3 has 19 residues. CDR3 DNA: TGTGCCATCAGTGACGAATTGCCTAGCGGGCTCCCTGTTTCCTACGAGCAGTACTTC. Amino acid sequence: CAISDELPSGLPVSYEQYF.

The chain has TRBV18 and TRBJ2-7; D gene unclear. V was pared by 0 bases and J by 2 bases, with 8 bases between. CDR1 is KGHSH and CDR2 is LQKENI in the germline V gene. This CDR3 spans 14 amino acids. The CDR3 region has the DNA TGTGCCAGCTCACCACCGTCTGACCCCTACGAGCAGTACTTC. Protein: CASSPPSDPYEQYF.

The rearrangement joins TRBV28 to TRBJ2-4, with 8 bases lining up with TRBD1. V trimming: 1 base; J trimming: 0 bases; junction bases outside the gene matches: 8. CDR3 length equals 18 residues. Looked up from germline, CDR1 is MDHEN and CDR2 is SYDVKM. The CDR3 DNA reads TGTGCCAGCAGTTTATTCCCGGGGACAGGTCTAGCCAAAAACATTCAGTACTTC. It encodes CASSLFPGTGLAKNIQYF.

The chain is built from TRBV5-1 and TRBJ2-3; 13 positions agree with TRBD2. CDR1 is SGHRS and CDR2 is YFSETQ in the germline V gene. Trimming at V came to 0 bases and at J to 4 bases, leaving 2 bases not matched to a gene. This CDR3 is 16 amino acids long. CDR3 region: CASSLGLAGGPDTQYF. The DNA for the CDR3 is TGCGCCAGCAGCTTGGGACTAGCGGGAGGACCAGATACGCAGTATTTT. Filled out from reference TRBV5-1 and TRBJ2-3, the complete variable domain reads KAGVTQTPRYLIKTRGQQVTLSCSPISGHRSVSWYQQTPGQGLQFLFEYFSETQRNKGNFPGRFSGRQFSNSRSEMNVSTLELGDSALYLCASSLGLAGGPDTQYFGPGTRLTVL.

V gene TRBV10-3 combines with J gene TRBJ1-4; D remains unclear. Germline V gene lookup returns CDR1 ENHRY and CDR2 SYGVKD. CDR3 length equals 15 residues. Trimming pared 10 bases from V and 5 bases from J, leaving 20 bases between. The CDR3 is CATAPNGGRNEKLFF. CDR3 DNA sequence: TGTGCCACCGCTCCAAATGGAGGGAGGAATGAAAAACTGTTTTTT.

J is TRBJ1-3 and V is TRBV5-1; 7 bases match TRBD1. V lost 3 bases, J lost 3 bases, and 9 bases stayed unmatched. The germline CDR1 and CDR2 sequences are SGHRS and YFSETQ. The CDR3 consists of 16 residues. The CDR3 nucleotides are TGCGCCAGCAGCTCAACGGCACAGGGGAGTGGAAACACCATATATTTT. Translated: CASSSTAQGSGNTIYF.

The rearrangement uses TRBV4-3 and TRBJ2-7; possible D gene TRBD1, 6 bases. Germline V CDR1 and CDR2: LGHNA, YSLEER. This CDR3 has 15 amino acids. V lost 4 bases and J lost 0, with 13 bases in between. CDR3 sequence reads: CASSPTGRASYEQYF. CDR3 coding DNA: TGCGCCAGCAGCCCTACAGGGAGAGCCTCCTACGAGCAGTACTTC.

CDR3 in amino acids: CASSPRTAPHEQYF. Here the CDR3 DNA reads TGTGCCAGCAGCCCCCGGACAGCTCCCCACGAGCAGTACTTC. The V gene is TRBV7-2, the J gene TRBJ2-7; D may be TRBD1 (6 bases). CDR3 size: 14 residues. V gave up 5 bases and J gave up 5 bases, with 16 bases separating them. CDR1 SGHTA and CDR2 FQGNSA come from the germline V gene.

This clone was recorded once. With a much larger clone just one base away, this may be a read error. This chain uses TRBV13 with TRBJ1-1; a possible D gene is TRBD1 (6 bases). The CDR3 sequence is 13 residues long. Germline CDR1 is PRHDT and CDR2 is FYEKMQ (reference sequence). Trimming took off 5 bases at V and 1 base at J, with 8 bases between the two ends. CDR3 sequence reads: CASSEQGNTEAFF. In DNA, the CDR3 is TGTGCCAGCAGCGAACAGGGGAACACTGAAGCTTTCTTT.

This chain connects TRBV2 to TRBJ2-4; D uncertain. Germline CDR1 is SNHLY and CDR2 is FYNNEI. The V end was cut by 7 bases, the J end by 4 bases, with 11 bases between. This CDR3 contains 13 residues. The CDR3: CASTTESKNIQYF. DNA for the CDR3: TGTGCCAGCACCACAGAATCGAAAAACATTCAGTACTTC.

This clone was counted between two and nine times. The sample contains more than one DNA sequence encoding this CDR3. The chain joins TRBV5-1 to TRBJ2-7; D might be TRBD1 or TRBD2, each matching 5 bases. Trimming stripped 0 bases from V and 1 base from J, with 11 bases between. The V gene's germline CDR1 is SGHRS and CDR2 YFSETQ. This CDR3 has 15 residues. CDR3 nucleotides: TGCGCCAGCAGCTTGGTCTCAGGGAGTTCCTACGAGCAGTACTTC. Protein: CASSLVSGSSYEQYF. Filled out from reference TRBV5-1 and TRBJ2-7, the complete variable domain reads KAGVTQTPRYLIKTRGQQVTLSCSPISGHRSVSWYQQTPGQGLQFLFEYFSETQRNKGNFPGRFSGRQFSNSRSEMNVSTLELGDSALYLCASSLVSGSSYEQYFGPGTRLTVT.

V is TRBV6-5 and J is TRBJ2-1; D gene ambiguous. Germline CDR1 MNHEY, CDR2 SVGAGI. Trimming cost V 5 bases and J 7 bases, with 15 bases left between them. The CDR3 is 14 amino acids. CDR3 sequence (DNA): TGTGCCAGCAGTGGTCCCTTAAACAGAAATGAGCAGTTCTTC. Amino acid sequence: CASSGPLNRNEQFF.

The chain employs TRBV27 and TRBJ2-2, with D possibly being TRBD1 (7 bases). V was pared by 5 bases and J by 1 base, with 14 bases between. CDR1 and CDR2 from the germline V gene are MNHEY and SMNVEV (reference sequence). There are 16 residues in the CDR3. The CDR3 DNA reads as TGTGCCAGCAGTCCACCCAGGGGGGAGAACACCGGGGAGCTGTTTTTT. It translates to CASSPPRGENTGELFF.

The chain combines TRBV4-1 with TRBJ2-5; D gene ambiguous. The CDR3 totals 15 residues. Trimming removed 4 bases at V and 5 bases at J, with 17 bases between. The germline CDR1 and CDR2 sequences are MGHRA and YSYEKL. CDR3 sequence: CASSPHRVDLETQYF. DNA of the CDR3: TGCGCCAGCAGCCCCCATCGAGTAGATCTGGAGACCCAGTACTTC.

This clone appeared a few times. CDR3 nucleotide sequence: TGTGCCAGCAGGACGGGCCGTGGCTACACCTTC. Its protein product is CASRTGRGYTF. The J gene is TRBJ1-2, the V gene TRBV2; no clear D gene. The germline gives CDR1 SNHLY, CDR2 FYNNEI. The CDR3 is 11 residues long. V gave up 6 bases and J gave up 7 bases, with 9 bases separating them.

The genes are TRBV2 and TRBJ1-5; D might be TRBD1 (5 bases). The CDR3 has 15 amino acids. The V gene's germline CDR1 is SNHLY and CDR2 FYNNEI. Trimming pared 1 base from V and 3 bases from J, leaving 10 bases between. CDR3 nucleotides: TGTGCCAGCAGTGAAGGGCAGGGAGACAATCAGCCCCAGCATTTT. Amino acids: CASSEGQGDNQPQHF.

The chain employs TRBV7-3 and TRBJ2-1; 11 nucleotides align to TRBD2. The V gene's germline CDR1 is SGHTA and CDR2 FQGTGA. The CDR3 is 16 residues long. After removal of 1 base from V and 8 bases from J, the junction contained 7 bases not matched to a gene. CDR3 in amino acids: CASSLNSLAGGHEQFF. The DNA of the CDR3 is TGTGCCAGCAGCTTAAACTCCCTAGCGGGAGGCCATGAGCAGTTCTTC.

The genes are TRBV6-5 and TRBJ2-7; D gene unclear. The CDR3 sequence is 12 residues long. Trimming removed 8 bases from V and 1 base from J, with 9 bases in between. Germline CDR1 reads MNHEY; CDR2 reads SVGAGI. DNA for the CDR3: TGTGCCAGCGGGCAGATTTCCTACGAGCAGTACTTC. It codes for CASGQISYEQYF.

V gene TRBV4-1 combines with J gene TRBJ2-6; TRBD1 agrees at 9 bases. The CDR3 sequence is 16 residues long. Germline-derived CDR1 and CDR2 are MGHRA and YSYEKL. The trim removed 4 bases at V and 2 bases at J, leaving 3 bases unmatched. The CDR3 sequence is CASSRTGATGANVLTF. For the CDR3, the DNA is TGCGCCAGCAGCCGGACAGGGGCTACTGGGGCCAACGTCCTGACTTTC.

This clone was counted a single time. The V and J genes are TRBV9 and TRBJ2-1; D is ambiguous. Germline assignment: CDR1 SGDLS and CDR2 YYNGEE. The length of the CDR3 is 12 residues. The V end lost 0 bases, the J end lost 8 bases, and 6 bases lay between the germline ends. This chain's CDR3 is CASSVVRDEQFF. In DNA form, the CDR3 reads TGTGCCAGCAGCGTAGTTAGGGATGAGCAGTTCTTC.

This sequence joins TRBV2 and TRBJ1-2; D perhaps matches TRBD1 (6 bases). Germline CDR1 SNHLY, CDR2 FYNNEI. This CDR3 comprises 14 residues. Trimming cost V 6 bases and J 7 bases, with 18 bases left between them. The CDR3 coding sequence is TGTGCCAGCAGCATGCCAGGGGTATCTCGTGGCTACACCTTC. It encodes CASSMPGVSRGYTF. The full variable domain, with the rest looked up from reference TRBV2 and TRBJ1-2, is EPEVTQTPSHQVTQMGQEVILRCVPISNHLYFYWYRQILGQKVEFLVSFYNNEISEKSEIFDDQFSVERPDGSNFTLKIRSTKLEDSAMYFCASSMPGVSRGYTFGSGTRLTVV.

The chain recombines TRBV27 with TRBJ2-3; D possibly corresponds to TRBD1 (5 bases). The V end was cut by 7 bases, the J end by 2 bases, with 10 bases between. Germline CDR1 is MNHEY and CDR2 is SMNVEV (reference sequence). There are 13 residues in the CDR3. The CDR3 spells CASKSGNTDTQYF. The CDR3 bases are TGTGCCAGCAAATCAGGGAACACAGATACGCAGTATTTT.

The genes are TRBV28 and TRBJ2-7; D not certain. V dropped 1 base and J dropped 2 bases, with 9 bases sitting between them. Germline CDR1 MDHEN, CDR2 SYDVKM. The CDR3 is 14 amino acids. The CDR3 here is CASSLSGATYEQYF. CDR3 bases: TGTGCCAGCAGTTTATCCGGTGCTACCTACGAGCAGTACTTC.